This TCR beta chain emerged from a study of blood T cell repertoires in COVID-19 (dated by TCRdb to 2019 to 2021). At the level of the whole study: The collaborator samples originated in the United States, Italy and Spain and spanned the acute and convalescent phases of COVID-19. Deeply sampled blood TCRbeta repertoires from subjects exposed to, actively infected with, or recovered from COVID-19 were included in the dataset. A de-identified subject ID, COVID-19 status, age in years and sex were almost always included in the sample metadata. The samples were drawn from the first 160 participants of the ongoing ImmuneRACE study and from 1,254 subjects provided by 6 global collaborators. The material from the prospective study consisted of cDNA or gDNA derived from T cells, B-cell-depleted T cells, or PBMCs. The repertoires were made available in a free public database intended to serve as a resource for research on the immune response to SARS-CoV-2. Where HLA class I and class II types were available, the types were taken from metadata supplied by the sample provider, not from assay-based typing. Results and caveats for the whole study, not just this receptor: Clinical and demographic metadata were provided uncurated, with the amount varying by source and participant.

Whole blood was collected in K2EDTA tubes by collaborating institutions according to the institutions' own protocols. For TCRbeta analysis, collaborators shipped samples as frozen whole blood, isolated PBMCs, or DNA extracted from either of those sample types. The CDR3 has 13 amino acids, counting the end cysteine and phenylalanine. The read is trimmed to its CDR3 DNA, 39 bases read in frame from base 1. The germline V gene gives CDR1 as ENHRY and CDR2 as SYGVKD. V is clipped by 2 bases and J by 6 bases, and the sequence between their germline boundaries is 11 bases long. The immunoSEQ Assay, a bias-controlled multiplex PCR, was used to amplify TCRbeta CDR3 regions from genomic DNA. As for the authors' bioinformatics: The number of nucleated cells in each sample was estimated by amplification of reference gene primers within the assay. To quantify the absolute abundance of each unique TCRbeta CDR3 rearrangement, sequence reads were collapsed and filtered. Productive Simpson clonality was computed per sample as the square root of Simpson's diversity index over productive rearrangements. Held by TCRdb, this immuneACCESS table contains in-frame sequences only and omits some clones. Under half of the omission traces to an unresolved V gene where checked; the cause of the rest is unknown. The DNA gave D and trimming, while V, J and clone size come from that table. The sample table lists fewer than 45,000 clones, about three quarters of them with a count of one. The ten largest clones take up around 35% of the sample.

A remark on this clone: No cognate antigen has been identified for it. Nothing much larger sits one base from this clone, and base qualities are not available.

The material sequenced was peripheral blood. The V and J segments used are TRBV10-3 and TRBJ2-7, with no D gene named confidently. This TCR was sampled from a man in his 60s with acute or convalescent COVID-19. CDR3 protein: CAISEDITGEQYF. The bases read TGTGCCATCAGTGAGGATATTACTGGCGAGCAGTACTTC.